This is a list of T cell receptor beta chains from one sample in a study of blood T cells in healthy people across ages. TCRdb independently ran MiXCR on the 5' RACE reads; one entry per CDR3 protein. The sample has roughly 930,000 distinct CDR3 sequences, under 50% seen once; the top ten hold roughly 12%. Sequencing was done on a sample of blood. Receptors were obtained from a man in his thirties or forties in good health. Both conserved end residues are part of each CDR3. A D gene is named only where the DNA matches it firmly. Size values are once, few and many counts, or a class for expanded clones, and some rows have none.

NA TRBJ2-5 NA TRBV28 TGTGCCAGCAATGGGGGGATTCAAGAGACCCAGTACTTC CASNGGIQETQYF
NA TRBJ1-2 NA TRBV19 TGTGCCAGTAGTATCACCTGGACCGACCCCGGGGGCTATGGCTACACCTTC CASSITWTDPGGYGYTF
NA TRBJ1-2 NA TRBV20-1 TGCAGTGCTAGGAGGCCCGACAATGGCTACACCTTC CSARRPDNGYTF
NA TRBJ2-7 many TRBV5-1 TGCGCCAGCAGCTTACTACAGGGCTACGAGCAGTACTTC CASSLLQGYEQYF
TRBD1 TRBJ2-7 NA TRBV24-1 TGTGCCACCAGTGATACAACCGCCTGGACAGGCAGCTCCTACGAGCAGTACTTC CATSDTTAWTGSSYEQYF
TRBD2 TRBJ2-3 few TRBV28 TGTGCCAGCTTGACTAGCGGGAGTCTTACAGATACGCAGTATTTT CASLTSGSLTDTQYF
NA TRBJ2-5 NA TRBV27 TGTGCCAGCAGTTCCTTTAACAGCGACGAGACCCAGTACTTC CASSSFNSDETQYF
NA TRBJ2-3 many TRBV10-3 TGTGCCATCAGCCTGGTTAGGCCAGGGGCTAGCACAGATACGCAGTATTTT CAISLVRPGASTDTQYF
NA TRBJ2-7 few TRBV27 TGTGCCAGCAGTTTACAGGGTAAGGAGCAGTACTTC CASSLQGKEQYF
NA TRBJ1-6 NA TRBV11-1 TGTGCCAGCAGCTCGCTATCGGGGACCCTCCACTTT CASSSLSGTLHF
NA TRBJ2-3 few TRBV6-2/TRBV6-3 TGTGCCAGCAGTTACTCGTCTAGCCTCTCAGATACGCAGTATTTT CASSYSSSLSDTQYF
NA TRBJ2-3 NA TRBV3-1 TGTGCCAGCAGCGGTGGGACTCGCAATCGTTTCACAGATACGCAGTATTTT CASSGGTRNRFTDTQYF
TRBD1 TRBJ2-1 once TRBV2 TGTGCCAGCACCGAAGGACAGGGGCCGTACAATGAGCAGTTCTTC CASTEGQGPYNEQFF
NA TRBJ2-5 few TRBV20-1 TGCAGTGCTAGGGTTTCGGGGGTCTCTGATGAGACCCAGTACTTC CSARVSGVSDETQYF
NA TRBJ1-2 few TRBV6-1 TGTGCCAGTGGGCCTCCCTTCTATGGCTACACCTTC CASGPPFYGYTF
NA TRBJ2-1 NA TRBV24-1 TGTGCCACCAGTGATTCCCGACAGATACGCTACAATGAGCAGTTCTTC CATSDSRQIRYNEQFF
NA TRBJ1-5 NA TRBV20-1 TGCAGTGCTAGAGATCTTGACGGGACGGGCAATCAGCCCCAGCATTTT CSARDLDGTGNQPQHF
TRBD2 TRBJ2-5 NA TRBV20-1 TGCAGTGCCCGACTAGCGGGGGACAAACAAGAGACCCAGTACTTC CSARLAGDKQETQYF
NA TRBJ2-7 NA TRBV29-1 TGCAGCGTTGAAAGGGGAGGCGAGCAGTACTTC CSVERGGEQYF
TRBD1 TRBJ2-7 few TRBV9 TGTGCCAGCAGCGGCGACAGGGGGTTCGACGAGCAGTACTTC CASSGDRGFDEQYF
NA TRBJ1-2 NA TRBV27 TGTGCCAGCAGTTTGTCGGGGAATGGCTACACCTTC CASSLSGNGYTF
TRBD2 TRBJ2-1 NA TRBV24-1 TGTGCCACCAGTGATTTCCGAGCGGGGGGCTACAATGAGCAGTTCTTC CATSDFRAGGYNEQFF
NA TRBJ1-2 NA TRBV21-1 TGTGCCAGCAGCAAAGGCGGGGGCGGATGGGTTAGAGGCTATGGCTACACCTTC CASSKGGGGWVRGYGYTF
TRBD1 TRBJ2-3 NA TRBV5-6 TGTGCCAGCAGCTTGGGGGGACAGGGGACAACAGATACGCAGTATTTT CASSLGGQGTTDTQYF
TRBD2 TRBJ2-1 NA TRBV12-3/TRBV12-4 TGTGCCAGCAGCTCCGGGGGGAATCAGCAGTTCTTC CASSSGGNQQFF
NA TRBJ2-7 NA TRBV4-3 TGCGCCAGCAGCCAAGTTAGCAGCCCTAGGGAGCAGTACTTC CASSQVSSPREQYF
TRBD1 TRBJ2-1 NA TRBV3-1 TGTGCCAGCAGCCGCCACTGGGGACAGGGAATTGACAATGAGCAGTTCTTC CASSRHWGQGIDNEQFF
NA TRBJ2-7 NA TRBV27 TGTGCCAGCAGTTTATACGGGACGGCCACCGAGCAGTACTTC CASSLYGTATEQYF
NA TRBJ1-2 NA TRBV6-5 TGTGCCAGCAGTTACCAGGGGAACTATGGCTACACCTTC CASSYQGNYGYTF
TRBD1 TRBJ2-1 NA TRBV20-1 TGCAGTGCTAGAGGGGACAGGGTAACCTACAATGAGCAGTTCTTC CSARGDRVTYNEQFF
TRBD2 TRBJ2-4 few TRBV7-2 TGTGCCAGCAGCCGGGAGGGAAACATTCAGTACTTC CASSREGNIQYF
NA TRBJ2-3 NA TRBV4-3 TGCGCCAGCAGCCCAGGGACGGCCCGCACAGATACGCAGTATTTT CASSPGTARTDTQYF
NA TRBJ2-7 NA TRBV6-1 TGTGCCAGCAGGACTGAGGACAGTCCTTCCTACGAGCAGTACTTC CASRTEDSPSYEQYF
NA TRBJ2-7 NA TRBV12-3/TRBV12-4 TGTGCCAGCAGCCAAAGGACGAGTCAAGGCTACGAGCAGTACTTC CASSQRTSQGYEQYF
NA TRBJ2-3 few TRBV10-3 TGTGCCATCAAGGGGAGCACAGATACGCAGTATTTT CAIKGSTDTQYF
NA TRBJ2-7 NA TRBV5-1 TGCGCCAGCAGCTTGGTGGAGACTAACACCTACGAGCAGTACTTC CASSLVETNTYEQYF